This TCR beta chain derives from a study of Ad26.COV2.S vaccination and SARS-CoV-2 variants (dated by TCRdb to the early 2020s). Regarding the study in general: Vaccine-arm donors came from COV1001, a multicentre, randomized, double-blind, placebo-controlled phase I-IIa trial of Ad26.COV2.S in healthy adults. Ad26.COV2.S was administered intramuscularly at a dose of 5x10^10 or 1x10^11 viral particles, either as one shot or as two shots given 56 days apart. TCRbeta repertoire sequencing was used to assess the specificity and breadth of SARS-CoV-2-reactive T cell receptors after Ad26.COV2.S vaccination. A total of some 30 samples were included in the TCR-sequenced set, comprising 19 Ad26.COV2.S vaccine recipients, 5 placebo recipients and 8 SARS-CoV-2 convalescent individuals. Trial participants were randomized into five groups of five, in which low-dose or high-dose Ad26.COV2.S was given once or twice, or placebo was given on both occasions. Blinding of investigators to trial group allocation was maintained during experiments and outcome assessment. Points the paper makes about the study in general: After vaccination, substantial breadth of spike-specific CD8+ and CD4+ T cell responses was reported. The study lacked the statistical power to compare responses across vaccine doses or regimens. Non-spike TCR breadth was comparable between vaccine and placebo recipients, consistent with the vaccine containing only spike. Spike-specific TCR breadth was higher in Ad26.COV2.S recipients than in placebo recipients (P = 0.0014). The authors noted that total T cell responses may have been underestimated by the TCR breadth and depth analyses.

Note on this clone: The specificity of this receptor is unknown. Per-base quality was not reported, and no clone a single base away is much larger than it.

TCRbeta CDR3 regions were sequenced with the immunoSEQ Assay. After extraction, genomic DNA underwent amplification by bias-controlled multiplex PCR, followed by high-throughput sequencing. Per the authors' processing: Collapsing and filtering of sequences were performed to quantify the absolute abundance of each unique TCRbeta CDR3 region. T cell fraction was estimated by normalizing TCRbeta template counts to usable DNA, which was measured by amplifying reference genes present in all nucleated cells. Repertoire TCRs were annotated as SARS-CoV-2-specific by exact matching of V gene, CDR3 amino acid sequence and J gene to a known reactive TCR set. The reference SARS-CoV-2 TCR set was derived from MIRA and filtered for enrichment in COVID-19-positive ImmuneCODE repertoires, a step that removed public or cross-reactive TCRs. Using the MIRA antigens, annotated TCRs were further analysed by specific ORF or by position within an ORF. Breadth was defined as annotated unique rearrangements over total unique productive rearrangements; depth was the summed frequency of those rearrangements. Two-sided Wilcoxon rank-sum tests were used to compare TCR breadth between groups. This is the immuneACCESS table as TCRdb keeps it, with only in-frame sequences that have V and J called. A part of the clones is gone; compared with another copy, unresolved V genes explain less than half, and the rest is unexplained. Clone size and the V and J calls come from that table; the DNA yielded D and trimming. The table for this sample lists about 480,000 clones; around 85% of them were counted only once. The ten largest make up over 10% of the sample.

Interpreted using the paper, the treatment or condition label stands for: about 20 received Ad26.COV2.S at low or high dose, single or two shots; five or six received placebo; per-sample allocation not given. Repertoires of vaccine and placebo recipients were sequenced from samples taken on day 63 after the first injection. Between 29 July and 7 August 2020, Cohort 1b enrolled 25 adults aged 18-55 years at one site in Boston, USA. Ad26.COV2.S consisted of a replication-incompetent adenovirus type 26 vector by which a prefusion-stabilized SARS-CoV-2 spike protein from the original Wuhan strain was expressed. The CDR3 contains 14 residues, cysteine and phenylalanine counted. Only CDR3 DNA remains: 42 bases, in frame from the first base. Sequences ENHRY (CDR1) and SYGVKD (CDR2) are obtained from the germline V gene. V loses 10 bases at its end and J loses 2 bases; junction bases beyond the gene matches: 5.

This TCR was recovered from a person aged 18-60 years who received the Ad26.COV2.S COVID-19 vaccine or a placebo. Here the sequenced sample was peripheral blood, taken in a trial of Ad26.COV2.S vaccine versus placebo. The chain couples TRBV10-3 to TRBJ2-6, and 7 junction bases match TRBD1. The bases read TGTGCCACCTTCCAGGGGGCTGGGGCCAACGTCCTGACTTTC. The translation is CATFQGAGANVLTF.